One sample yielded the 14 T cell receptor beta chains listed below, sequenced in a study of T-cell reconstitution after alpha-beta-depleted transplantation in children. Molecular barcoding with unique molecular identifiers was used for the TCRbeta library. TCRdb called the PCR reads again in MiXCR, with one record for every CDR3 protein. In the table there are around 250,000 distinct CDR3 sequences, over 8% of which are singletons. This specimen was PBMCs from the stem cell graft donor, taken from the stem cell graft. The receptor set was obtained from a human donor who donated a stem cell graft to a child with SCID.

Turning to this clonotype: A much more abundant neighbour one base away suggests this may be a read error. The rearrangement links TRBV5-1 to TRBJ1-2, with D tentatively TRBD1 (5 bases). The germline V and J ends were trimmed by 4 bases and 1 base, with 8 bases remaining between them. Germline values: CDR1 SGHRS, CDR2 YFSETQ. This CDR3 has 13 residues. CDR3 amino acids: CASSPDNNYGYTF. For the CDR3, the DNA is TGCGCCAGCAGCCCGGACAATAACTATGGCTACACCTTC.

The chain carries TRBV27 and TRBJ2-5; no definite D call. In germline, CDR1 is MNHEY, CDR2 SMNVEV (reference sequence). V shed 2 bases and J shed 2 bases, with 12 bases lying between them. The CDR3 consists of 15 residues. CDR3: CASSLGWGRQETQYF. The CDR3 DNA reads TGTGCCAGCAGTTTAGGTTGGGGTCGACAAGAGACCCAGTACTTC.

The genes are TRBV27 and TRBJ1-6; no firm D call. CDR3 length equals 13 residues. The V end was cut by 3 bases, the J end by 10 bases, with 10 bases between. Germline V gene lookup returns CDR1 MNHEY and CDR2 SMNVEV (reference sequence). The CDR3 DNA is TGTGCCAGCAGTTTCGGGGAGGTGTCACCCCTCCACTTT. Protein sequence: CASSFGEVSPLHF.

This clonotype was recorded many times. The chain combines TRBV12-3 or TRBV12-4 with TRBJ1-1; no clear D. This CDR3 region has 15 residues. Trimming took 6 bases from V and 4 from J, leaving 18 bases between them. The CDR3 DNA follows: TGTGCCAGCAGCACCGGCAGAGTTTATGGCACTGAAGCTTTCTTT. As protein: CASSTGRVYGTEAFF.

This clonotype was seen more than once but under ten times. The chain couples TRBV5-5 to TRBJ1-1; D unresolved. Germline-derived CDR1 and CDR2 are SGHKS and YYEKEE (reference sequence). V was trimmed by 1 base and J by 7 bases, leaving 5 bases between them. This CDR3 is built from 11 residues. The CDR3: CASSLKVEAFF. The CDR3 DNA reads TGTGCCAGCAGCTTGAAGGTTGAAGCTTTCTTT.

This clonotype was observed a few times. The V call is TRBV5-1, the J call TRBJ1-1, with a tentative D call TRBD1 (5 bases). Germline V lookup: CDR1 SGHRS, CDR2 YFSETQ. The CDR3 runs to 16 residues. Trimming stripped 4 bases from V and 3 bases from J, with 19 bases between. CDR3 DNA: TGCGCCAGCAGCACGGGACCCAGGTCCGGGTACACTGAAGCTTTCTTT. Its translation is CASSTGPRSGYTEAFF.

The CDR3 sequence is CASSSTSGSQSSYNEQFF. Written as DNA, the CDR3 is TGTGCCAGCAGCTCGACCAGCGGGAGCCAGAGCTCCTACAATGAGCAGTTCTTC. V usage is TRBV11-1 and J usage is TRBJ2-1; 8 bases map to TRBD2. This CDR3 has 18 amino acids. Germline V lookup: CDR1 SGHAT, CDR2 FQDESV (reference sequence). With 4 bases clipped from V and 0 bases from J, the junction kept 11 bases outside the gene matches.

The chain carries TRBV4-1 and TRBJ2-3; TRBD2 is a possible D gene (6 bases). CDR3 length: 15 residues. Trimming shortened V by 0 bases and J by 0 bases, and 7 bases separated the two germline ends. The germline gives CDR1 MGHRA, CDR2 YSYEKL. The CDR3 here is CASSQEGTSTDTQYF. CDR3 DNA sequence: TGCGCCAGCAGCCAAGAAGGGACTAGCACAGATACGCAGTATTTT.

There are a few counts of this clonotype. This chain joins TRBV20-1 and TRBJ1-5, with D possibly matching TRBD1 (5 bases). Between the trimmed V and J ends, which lost 2 bases and 1 base, there was a span of 12 bases. The CDR3 sequence is 15 residues long. CDR1 and CDR2 (germline): DFQATT, SNEGSKA (reference sequence). The CDR3 nucleotides read TGCAGTGCTAGAAACGGGGACTTAAGCAATCAGCCCCAGCATTTT. This encodes CSARNGDLSNQPQHF.

In this sample, this clonotype turned up many times. The J gene is TRBJ2-7, the V gene TRBV5-6, with D possibly being TRBD2 (6 bases). The CDR3 runs to 14 residues. Germline V gene sequence: CDR1 SGHDT, CDR2 YYEEEE. Trimming removed 6 bases from V and 0 bases from J, with 13 bases in between. This CDR3 reads CASTPGGSSYEQYF. CDR3 sequence (DNA): TGTGCCAGCACCCCCGGAGGGAGCTCCTACGAGCAGTACTTC.

This clonotype was observed many times. This chain joins TRBV5-1 and TRBJ2-1; D gene ambiguous. CDR1 SGHRS and CDR2 YFSETQ come from the germline V gene. V gave up 2 bases and J gave up 0 bases, with 12 bases separating them. The CDR3 length is 16 residues. The CDR3 is CASSFSAESSYNEQFF. The CDR3 DNA reads as TGCGCCAGCAGCTTCTCTGCGGAAAGCTCCTACAATGAGCAGTTCTTC. The full variable domain, rest sourced from reference TRBV5-1 and TRBJ2-1, is KAGVTQTPRYLIKTRGQQVTLSCSPISGHRSVSWYQQTPGQGLQFLFEYFSETQRNKGNFPGRFSGRQFSNSRSEMNVSTLELGDSALYLCASSFSAESSYNEQFFGPGTRLTVL.

In this sample, this clonotype turned up many times. DNA for the CDR3: TGTGCCAGCAACTACGGGCCCGGAGGGTTCACAGATACGCAGTATTTT. Translating gives CASNYGPGGFTDTQYF. The chain joins TRBV9 to TRBJ2-3; possible D gene TRBD2, 6 bases. Germline CDR1 SGDLS, CDR2 YYNGEE. The germline V and J ends were trimmed by 6 bases and 2 bases, with 19 bases remaining between them. This CDR3 has 16 amino acids.

This clonotype showed up just a few times. The chain carries TRBV20-1 and TRBJ2-1; TRBD2 matches at 8 bases. This CDR3 comprises 14 residues. The V and J ends lost 5 bases and 6 bases, in that order; junction bases with no gene match: 9. Germline values: CDR1 DFQATT, CDR2 SNEGSKA (reference sequence). In DNA, the CDR3 is TGCAGTGCTCCCGTGAGGGCGGGGGGCAATGAGCAGTTCTTC. This sequence encodes CSAPVRAGGNEQFF.

This clonotype was seen only a few times. The CDR3 spells CATSRGRGQIPGQGWETQYF. CDR3 in DNA: TGTGCCACCAGCAGAGGAAGAGGACAAATTCCGGGCCAAGGCTGGGAGACCCAGTACTTC. The rearrangement joins TRBV15 to TRBJ2-5, with D possibly TRBD1 on 5 matching bases. Trimming pared 1 base from V and 5 bases from J, leaving 29 bases between. CDR1 is LNHNV and CDR2 is YYDKDF in the germline V gene (reference sequence). This CDR3 is 20 amino acids long.